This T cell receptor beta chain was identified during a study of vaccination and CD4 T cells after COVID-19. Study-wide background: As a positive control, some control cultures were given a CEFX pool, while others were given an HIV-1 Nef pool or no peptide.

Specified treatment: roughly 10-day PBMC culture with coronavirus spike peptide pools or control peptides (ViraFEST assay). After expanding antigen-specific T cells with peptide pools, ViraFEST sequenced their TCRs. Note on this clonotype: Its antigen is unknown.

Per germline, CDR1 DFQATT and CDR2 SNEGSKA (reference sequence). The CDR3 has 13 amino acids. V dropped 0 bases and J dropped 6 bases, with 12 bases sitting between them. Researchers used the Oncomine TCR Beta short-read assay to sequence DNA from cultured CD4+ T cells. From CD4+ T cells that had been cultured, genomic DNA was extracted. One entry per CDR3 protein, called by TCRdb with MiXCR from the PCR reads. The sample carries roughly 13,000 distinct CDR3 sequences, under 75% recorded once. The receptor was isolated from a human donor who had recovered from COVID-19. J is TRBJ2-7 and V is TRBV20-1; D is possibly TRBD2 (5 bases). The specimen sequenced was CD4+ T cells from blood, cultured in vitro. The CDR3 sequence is CSARELEGREQYF. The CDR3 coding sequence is TGCAGTGCTAGAGAACTAGAAGGGCGCGAGCAGTACTTC.